This T cell receptor (beta chain) was identified in a study of CD8+CD57+ T cells in acquired aplastic anemia. About the study: The DNA of sorted CD4+ and CD8+ cells averaged roughly 3.2 ug. Findings and caveats of the study: Researchers report that 25 to 35 CD8+ CDR3 sequences appeared in both patients and controls.

Those patients picked for sequencing had displayed CD8+CD57+ cell expansion on flow cytometry. Germline CDR1 SQVTM, CDR2 ANQGSEA. Unmatched junction bases numbered 9, after V lost 8 bases and J lost 12 bases. There are 11 residues in the CDR3. Profiling that covered TCR beta VDJ and CDR3 relied on genomic DNA as its template. TCRdb recomputed calls from the reads with MiXCR, one row per CDR3 protein. The sample yields roughly 80,000 distinct CDR3 sequences, about three quarters seen once. To note about this clonotype: Its target is not known.

This receptor was identified in a human donor with aplastic anemia. The chain combines TRBV29-1 with TRBJ2-1, with 8 bases that match TRBD2. The sequencing input was sorted CD4+, CD8+, or CD8+CD57+ T cells (not recorded which) from PBMCs. This CDR3 reads CSLEVAGRQFF. DNA for the CDR3: TGCAGCCTAGAAGTAGCGGGGAGGCAGTTCTTC.